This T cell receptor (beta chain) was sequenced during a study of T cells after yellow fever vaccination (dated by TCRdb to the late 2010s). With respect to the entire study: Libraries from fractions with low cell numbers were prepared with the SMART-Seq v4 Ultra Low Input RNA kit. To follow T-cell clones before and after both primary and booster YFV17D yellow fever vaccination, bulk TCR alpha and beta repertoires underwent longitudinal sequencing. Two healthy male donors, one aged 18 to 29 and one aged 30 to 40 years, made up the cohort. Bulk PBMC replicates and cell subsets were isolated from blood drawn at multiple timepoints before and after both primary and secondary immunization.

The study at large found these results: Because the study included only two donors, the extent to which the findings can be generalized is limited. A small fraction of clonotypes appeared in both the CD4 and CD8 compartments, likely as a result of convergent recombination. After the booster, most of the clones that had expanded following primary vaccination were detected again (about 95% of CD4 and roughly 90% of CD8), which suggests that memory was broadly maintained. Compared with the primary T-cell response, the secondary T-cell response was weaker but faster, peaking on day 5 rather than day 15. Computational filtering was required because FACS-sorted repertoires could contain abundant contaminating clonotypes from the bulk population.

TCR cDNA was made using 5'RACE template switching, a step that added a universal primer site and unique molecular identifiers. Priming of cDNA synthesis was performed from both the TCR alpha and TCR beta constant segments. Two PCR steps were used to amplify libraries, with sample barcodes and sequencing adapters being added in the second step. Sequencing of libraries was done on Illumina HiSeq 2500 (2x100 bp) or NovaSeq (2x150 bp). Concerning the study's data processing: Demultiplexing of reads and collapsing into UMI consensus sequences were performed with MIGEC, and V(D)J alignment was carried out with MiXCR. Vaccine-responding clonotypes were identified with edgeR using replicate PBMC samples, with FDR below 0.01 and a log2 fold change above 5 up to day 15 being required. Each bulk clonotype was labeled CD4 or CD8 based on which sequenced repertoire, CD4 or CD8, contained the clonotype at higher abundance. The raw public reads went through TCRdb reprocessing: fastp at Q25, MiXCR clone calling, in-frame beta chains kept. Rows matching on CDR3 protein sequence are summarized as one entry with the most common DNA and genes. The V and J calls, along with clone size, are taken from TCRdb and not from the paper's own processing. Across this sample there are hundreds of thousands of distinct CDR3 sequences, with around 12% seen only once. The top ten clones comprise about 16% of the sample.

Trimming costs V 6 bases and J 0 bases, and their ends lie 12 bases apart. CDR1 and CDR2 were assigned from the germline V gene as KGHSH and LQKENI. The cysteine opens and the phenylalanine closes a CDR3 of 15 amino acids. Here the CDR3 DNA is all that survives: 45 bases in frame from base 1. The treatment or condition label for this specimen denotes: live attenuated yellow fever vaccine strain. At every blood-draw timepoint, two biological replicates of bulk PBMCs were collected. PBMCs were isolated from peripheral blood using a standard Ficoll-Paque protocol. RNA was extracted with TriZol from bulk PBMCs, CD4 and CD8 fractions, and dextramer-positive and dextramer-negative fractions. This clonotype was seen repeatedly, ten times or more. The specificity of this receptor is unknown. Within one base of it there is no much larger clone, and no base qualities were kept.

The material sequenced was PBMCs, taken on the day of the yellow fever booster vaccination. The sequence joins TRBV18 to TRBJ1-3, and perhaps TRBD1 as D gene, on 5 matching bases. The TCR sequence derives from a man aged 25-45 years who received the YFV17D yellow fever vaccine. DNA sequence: TGTGCCAGCTCGCGACAGACTGCCTCTGGAAACACCATATATTTT. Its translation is CASSRQTASGNTIYF.